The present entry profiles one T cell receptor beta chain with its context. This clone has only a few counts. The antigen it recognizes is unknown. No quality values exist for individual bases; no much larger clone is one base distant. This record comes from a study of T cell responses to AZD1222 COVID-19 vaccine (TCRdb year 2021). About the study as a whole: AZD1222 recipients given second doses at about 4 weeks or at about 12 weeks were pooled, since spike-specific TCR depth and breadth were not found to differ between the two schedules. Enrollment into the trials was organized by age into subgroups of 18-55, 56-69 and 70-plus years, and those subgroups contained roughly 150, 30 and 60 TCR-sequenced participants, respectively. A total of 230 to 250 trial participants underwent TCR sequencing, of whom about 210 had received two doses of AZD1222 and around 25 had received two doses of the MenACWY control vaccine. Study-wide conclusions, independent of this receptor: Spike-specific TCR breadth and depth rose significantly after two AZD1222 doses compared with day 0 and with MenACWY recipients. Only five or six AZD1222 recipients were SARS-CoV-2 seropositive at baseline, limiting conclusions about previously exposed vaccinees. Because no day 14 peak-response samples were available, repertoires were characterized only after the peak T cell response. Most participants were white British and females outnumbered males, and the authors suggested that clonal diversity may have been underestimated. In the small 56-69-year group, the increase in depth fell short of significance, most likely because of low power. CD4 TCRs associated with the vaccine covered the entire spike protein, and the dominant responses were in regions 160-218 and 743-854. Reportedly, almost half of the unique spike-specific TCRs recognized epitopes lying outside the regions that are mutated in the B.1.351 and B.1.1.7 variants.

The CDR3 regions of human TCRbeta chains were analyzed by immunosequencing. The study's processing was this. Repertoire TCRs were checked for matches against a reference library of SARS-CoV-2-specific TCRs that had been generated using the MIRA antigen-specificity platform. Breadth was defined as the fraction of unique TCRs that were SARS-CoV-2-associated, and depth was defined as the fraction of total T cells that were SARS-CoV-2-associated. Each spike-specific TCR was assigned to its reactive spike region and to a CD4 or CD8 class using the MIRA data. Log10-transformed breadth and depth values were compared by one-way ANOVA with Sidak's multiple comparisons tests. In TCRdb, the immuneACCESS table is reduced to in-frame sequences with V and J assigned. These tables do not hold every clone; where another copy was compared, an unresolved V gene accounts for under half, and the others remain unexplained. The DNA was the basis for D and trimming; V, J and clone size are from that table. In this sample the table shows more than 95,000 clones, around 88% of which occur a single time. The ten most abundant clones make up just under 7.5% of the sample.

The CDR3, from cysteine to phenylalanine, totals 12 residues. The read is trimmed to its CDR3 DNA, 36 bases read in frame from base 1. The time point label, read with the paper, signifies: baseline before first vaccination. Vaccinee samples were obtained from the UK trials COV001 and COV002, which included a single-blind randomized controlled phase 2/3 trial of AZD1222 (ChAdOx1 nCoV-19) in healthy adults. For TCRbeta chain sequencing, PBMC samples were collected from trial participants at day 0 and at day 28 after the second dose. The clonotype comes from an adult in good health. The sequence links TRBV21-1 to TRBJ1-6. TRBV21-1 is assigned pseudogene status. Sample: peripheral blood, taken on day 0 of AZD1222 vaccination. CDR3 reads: CASSKGNSPLHF. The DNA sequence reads TGTGCCAGCAGCAAGGGGAATTCACCCCTCCACTTT.